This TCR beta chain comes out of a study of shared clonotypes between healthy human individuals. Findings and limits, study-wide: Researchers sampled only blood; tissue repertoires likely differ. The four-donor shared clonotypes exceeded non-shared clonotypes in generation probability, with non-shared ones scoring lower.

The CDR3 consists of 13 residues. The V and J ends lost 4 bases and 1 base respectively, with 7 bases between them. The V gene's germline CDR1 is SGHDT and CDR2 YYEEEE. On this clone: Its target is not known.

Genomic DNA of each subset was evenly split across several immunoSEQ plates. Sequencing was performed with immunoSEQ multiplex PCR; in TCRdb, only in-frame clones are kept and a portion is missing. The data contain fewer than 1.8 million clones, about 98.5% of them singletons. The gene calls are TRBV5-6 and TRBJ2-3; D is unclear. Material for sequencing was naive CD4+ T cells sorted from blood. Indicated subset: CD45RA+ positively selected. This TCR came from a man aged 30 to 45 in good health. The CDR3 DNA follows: TGTGCCAGCAGCCCGGGCCGCACAGATACGCAGTATTTT. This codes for CASSPGRTDTQYF.